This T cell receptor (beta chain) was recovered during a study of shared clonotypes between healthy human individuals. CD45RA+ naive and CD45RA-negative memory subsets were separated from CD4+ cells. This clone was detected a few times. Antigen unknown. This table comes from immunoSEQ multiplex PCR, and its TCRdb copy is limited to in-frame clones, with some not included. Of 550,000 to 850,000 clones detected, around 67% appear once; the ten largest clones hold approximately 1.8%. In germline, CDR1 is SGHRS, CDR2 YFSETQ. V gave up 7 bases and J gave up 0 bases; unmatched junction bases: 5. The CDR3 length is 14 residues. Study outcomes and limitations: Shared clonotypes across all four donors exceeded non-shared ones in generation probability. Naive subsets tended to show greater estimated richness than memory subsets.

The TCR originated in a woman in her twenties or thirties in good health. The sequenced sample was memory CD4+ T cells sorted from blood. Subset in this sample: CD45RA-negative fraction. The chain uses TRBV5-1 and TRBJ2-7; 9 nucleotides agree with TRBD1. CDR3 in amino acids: CASCPDRGSYEQYF. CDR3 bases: TGCGCCAGCTGTCCGGACAGGGGCTCCTACGAGCAGTACTTC.